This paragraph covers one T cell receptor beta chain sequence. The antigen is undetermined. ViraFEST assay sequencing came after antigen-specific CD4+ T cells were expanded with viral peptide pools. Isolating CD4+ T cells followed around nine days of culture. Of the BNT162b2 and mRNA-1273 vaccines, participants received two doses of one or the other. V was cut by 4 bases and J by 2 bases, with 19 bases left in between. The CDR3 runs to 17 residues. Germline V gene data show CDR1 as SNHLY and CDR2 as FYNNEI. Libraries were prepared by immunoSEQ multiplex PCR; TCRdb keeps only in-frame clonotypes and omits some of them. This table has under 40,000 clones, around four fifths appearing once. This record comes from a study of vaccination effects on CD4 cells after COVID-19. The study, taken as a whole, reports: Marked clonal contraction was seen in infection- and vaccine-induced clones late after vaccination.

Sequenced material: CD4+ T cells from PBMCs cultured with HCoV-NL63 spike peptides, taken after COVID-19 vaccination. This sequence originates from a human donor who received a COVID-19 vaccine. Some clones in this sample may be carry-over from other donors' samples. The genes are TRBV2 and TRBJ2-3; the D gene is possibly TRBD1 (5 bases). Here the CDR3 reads CASSAGKQLISTDTQYF. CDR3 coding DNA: TGTGCCAGCAGTGCAGGGAAACAGCTAATATCCACAGATACGCAGTATTTT.